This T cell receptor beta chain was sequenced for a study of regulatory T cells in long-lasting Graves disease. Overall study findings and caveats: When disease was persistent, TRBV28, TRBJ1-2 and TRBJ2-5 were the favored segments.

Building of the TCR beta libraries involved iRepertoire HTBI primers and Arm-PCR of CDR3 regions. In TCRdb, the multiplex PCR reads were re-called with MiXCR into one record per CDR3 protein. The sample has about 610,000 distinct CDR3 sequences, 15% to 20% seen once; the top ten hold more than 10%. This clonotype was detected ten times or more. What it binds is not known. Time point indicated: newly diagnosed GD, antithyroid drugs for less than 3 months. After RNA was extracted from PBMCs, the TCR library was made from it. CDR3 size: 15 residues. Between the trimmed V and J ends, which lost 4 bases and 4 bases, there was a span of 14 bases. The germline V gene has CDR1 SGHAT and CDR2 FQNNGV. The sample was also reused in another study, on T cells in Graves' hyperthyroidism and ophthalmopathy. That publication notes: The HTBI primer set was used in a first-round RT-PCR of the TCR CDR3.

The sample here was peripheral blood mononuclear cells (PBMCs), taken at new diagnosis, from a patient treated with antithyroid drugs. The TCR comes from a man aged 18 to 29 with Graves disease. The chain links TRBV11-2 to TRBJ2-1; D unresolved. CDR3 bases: TGTGCCAGCAGCTGGTACAGCCGGAAGTACAATGAGCAGTTCTTC. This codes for CASSWYSRKYNEQFF.